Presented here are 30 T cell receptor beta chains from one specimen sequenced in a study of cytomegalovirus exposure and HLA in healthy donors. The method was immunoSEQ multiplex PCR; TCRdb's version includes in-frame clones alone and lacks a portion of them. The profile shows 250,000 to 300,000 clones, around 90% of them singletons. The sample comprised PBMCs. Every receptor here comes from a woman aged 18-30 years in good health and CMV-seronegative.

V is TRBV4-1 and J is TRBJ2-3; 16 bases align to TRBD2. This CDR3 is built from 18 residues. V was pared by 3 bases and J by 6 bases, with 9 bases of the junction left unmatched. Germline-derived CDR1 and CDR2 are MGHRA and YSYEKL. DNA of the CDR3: TGCGCCAGCAGCCACCAGGGGACTAGCGGGGGGGCAGGGGATACGCAGTATTTT. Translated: CASSHQGTSGGAGDTQYF.

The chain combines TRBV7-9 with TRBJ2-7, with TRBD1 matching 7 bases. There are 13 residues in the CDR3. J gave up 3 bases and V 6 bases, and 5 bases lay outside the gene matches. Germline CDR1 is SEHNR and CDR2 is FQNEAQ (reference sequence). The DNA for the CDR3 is TGTGCCAGCAGTCGGGACAGCCTCTACGAGCAGTACTTC. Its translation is CASSRDSLYEQYF. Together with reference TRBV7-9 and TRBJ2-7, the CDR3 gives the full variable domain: DTGVSQNPRHKITKRGQNVTFRCDPISEHNRLYWYRQTLGQGPEFLTYFQNEAQLEKSRLLSDRFSAERPKGSFSTLEIQRTEQGDSAMYLCASSRDSLYEQYFGPGTRLTVT.

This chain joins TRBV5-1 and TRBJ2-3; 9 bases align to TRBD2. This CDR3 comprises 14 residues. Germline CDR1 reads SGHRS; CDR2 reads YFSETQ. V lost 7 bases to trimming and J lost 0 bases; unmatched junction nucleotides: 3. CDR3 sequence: CASCGGDSTDTQYF. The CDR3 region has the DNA TGCGCCAGCTGCGGGGGGGATAGCACAGATACGCAGTATTTT.

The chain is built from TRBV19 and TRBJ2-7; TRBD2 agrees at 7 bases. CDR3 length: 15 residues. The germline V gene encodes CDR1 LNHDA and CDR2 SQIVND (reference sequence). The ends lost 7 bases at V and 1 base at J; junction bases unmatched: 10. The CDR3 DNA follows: TGTGCCAGTAAGGTCCAGCGGGGTCGATCCTACGAGCAGTACGTC. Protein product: CASKVQRGRSYEQYV.

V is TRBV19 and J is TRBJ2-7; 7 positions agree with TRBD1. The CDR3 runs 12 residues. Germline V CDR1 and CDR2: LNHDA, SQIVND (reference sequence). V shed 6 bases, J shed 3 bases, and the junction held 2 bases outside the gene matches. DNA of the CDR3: TGTGCCAGTAGAGCAGGGGGCTACGAGCAGTACTTC. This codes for CASRAGGYEQYF.

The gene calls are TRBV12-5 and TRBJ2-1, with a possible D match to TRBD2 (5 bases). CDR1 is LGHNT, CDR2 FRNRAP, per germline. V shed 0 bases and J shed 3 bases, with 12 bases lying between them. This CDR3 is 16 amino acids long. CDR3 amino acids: CASGLVLRGHYNEQFF. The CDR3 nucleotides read TGTGCTAGTGGTTTGGTACTGAGAGGGCACTACAATGAGCAGTTCTTC.

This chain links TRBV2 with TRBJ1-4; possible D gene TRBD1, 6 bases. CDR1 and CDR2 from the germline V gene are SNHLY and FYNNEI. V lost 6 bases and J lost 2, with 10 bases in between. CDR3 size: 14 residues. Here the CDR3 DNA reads TGTGCCAGCAGGAGGGGGGGCACTAATGAAAAACTGTTTTTT. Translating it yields CASRRGGTNEKLFF.

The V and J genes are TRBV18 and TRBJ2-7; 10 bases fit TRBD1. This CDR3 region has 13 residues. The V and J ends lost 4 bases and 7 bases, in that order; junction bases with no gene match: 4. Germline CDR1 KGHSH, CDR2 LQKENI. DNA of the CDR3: TGTGCCAGCTCACTATCGGACAGGGGGGAGCAGTACGTC. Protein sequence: CASSLSDRGEQYV.

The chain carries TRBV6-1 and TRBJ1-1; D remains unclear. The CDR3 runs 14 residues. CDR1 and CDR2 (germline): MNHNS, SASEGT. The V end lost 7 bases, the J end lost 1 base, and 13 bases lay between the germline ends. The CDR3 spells CASTLREGNTEAFF. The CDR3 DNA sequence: TGTGCCAGCACGTTACGGGAGGGGAACACTGAAGCTTTCTTT.

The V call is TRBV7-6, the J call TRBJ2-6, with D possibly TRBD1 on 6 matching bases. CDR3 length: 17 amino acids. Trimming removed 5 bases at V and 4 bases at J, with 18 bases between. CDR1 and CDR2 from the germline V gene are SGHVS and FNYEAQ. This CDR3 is CASSRLQNRAGANVLTF. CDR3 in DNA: TGTGCCAGCAGCCGACTGCAAAACAGGGCCGGGGCCAACGTCCTGACTTTC.

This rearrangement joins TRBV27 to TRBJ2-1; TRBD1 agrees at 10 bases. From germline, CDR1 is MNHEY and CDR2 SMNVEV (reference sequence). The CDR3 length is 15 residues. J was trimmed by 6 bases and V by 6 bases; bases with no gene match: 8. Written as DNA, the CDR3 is TGTGCCAGCAGGTTGGACAGGGGGTCAACCAATGAGCAGTTCTTC. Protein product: CASRLDRGSTNEQFF.

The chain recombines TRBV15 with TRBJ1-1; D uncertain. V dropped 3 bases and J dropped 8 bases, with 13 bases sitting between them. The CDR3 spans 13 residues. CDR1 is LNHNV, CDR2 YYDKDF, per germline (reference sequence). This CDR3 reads CATSREPGLEAFF. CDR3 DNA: TGTGCCACCAGCAGGGAGCCCGGGTTAGAAGCTTTCTTT.

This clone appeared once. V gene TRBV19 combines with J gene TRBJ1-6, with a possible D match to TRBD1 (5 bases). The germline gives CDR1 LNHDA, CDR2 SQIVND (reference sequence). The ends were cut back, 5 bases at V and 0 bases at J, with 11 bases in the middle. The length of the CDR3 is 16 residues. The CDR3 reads CASSPRQSSYNSPLHF. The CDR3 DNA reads TGTGCCAGTAGTCCGAGACAGAGCTCCTATAATTCACCCCTCCACTTT.

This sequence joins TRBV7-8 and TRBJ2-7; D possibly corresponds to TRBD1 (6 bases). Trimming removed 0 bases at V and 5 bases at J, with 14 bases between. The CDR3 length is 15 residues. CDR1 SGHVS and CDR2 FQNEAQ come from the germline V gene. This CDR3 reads CASSLATGAGDEQYF. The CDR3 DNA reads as TGTGCCAGCAGCTTAGCGACCGGGGCAGGGGACGAGCAGTACTTC.

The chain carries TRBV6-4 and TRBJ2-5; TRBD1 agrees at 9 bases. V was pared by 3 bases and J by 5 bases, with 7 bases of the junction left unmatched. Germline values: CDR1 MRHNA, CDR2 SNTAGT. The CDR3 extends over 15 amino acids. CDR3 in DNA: TGTGCCAGCAGTGAGGGGACAGGGAAATTCGAGACCCAGTACTTC. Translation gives CASSEGTGKFETQYF.

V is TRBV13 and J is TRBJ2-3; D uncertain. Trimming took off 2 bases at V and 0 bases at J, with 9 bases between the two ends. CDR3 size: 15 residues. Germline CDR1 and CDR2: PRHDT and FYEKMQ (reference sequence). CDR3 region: CASSLFAESTDTQYF. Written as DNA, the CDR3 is TGTGCCAGCAGCTTATTTGCAGAAAGCACAGATACGCAGTATTTT. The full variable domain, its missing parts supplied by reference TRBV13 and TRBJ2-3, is AAGVIQSPRHLIKEKRETATLKCYPIPRHDTVYWYQQGPGQDPQFLISFYEKMQSDKGSIPDRFSAQQFSDYHSELNMSSLELGDSALYFCASSLFAESTDTQYFGPGTRLTVL.

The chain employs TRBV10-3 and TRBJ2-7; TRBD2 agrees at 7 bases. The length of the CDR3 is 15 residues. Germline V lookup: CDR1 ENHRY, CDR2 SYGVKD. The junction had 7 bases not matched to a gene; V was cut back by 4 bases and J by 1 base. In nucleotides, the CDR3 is TGTGCCATCAGTGCTGCCGGGACTATGTCCTACGAGCAGTACTTC. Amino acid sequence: CAISAAGTMSYEQYF.

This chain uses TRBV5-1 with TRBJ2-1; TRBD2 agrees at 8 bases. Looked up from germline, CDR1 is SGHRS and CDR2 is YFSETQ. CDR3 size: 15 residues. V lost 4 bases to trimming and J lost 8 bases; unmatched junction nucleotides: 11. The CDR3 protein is CASSAPPGGPDEQFF. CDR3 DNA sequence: TGCGCCAGCAGCGCCCCTCCGGGGGGGCCGGATGAGCAGTTCTTC. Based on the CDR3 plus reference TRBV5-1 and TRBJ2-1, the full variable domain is KAGVTQTPRYLIKTRGQQVTLSCSPISGHRSVSWYQQTPGQGLQFLFEYFSETQRNKGNFPGRFSGRQFSNSRSEMNVSTLELGDSALYLCASSAPPGGPDEQFFGPGTRLTVL.

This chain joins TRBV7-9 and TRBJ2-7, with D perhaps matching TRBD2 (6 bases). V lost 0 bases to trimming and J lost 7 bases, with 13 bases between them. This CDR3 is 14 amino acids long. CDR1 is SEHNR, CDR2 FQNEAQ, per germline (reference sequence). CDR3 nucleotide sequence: TGTGCCAGCAGCTTAGCGGGGGGATCTAAGGAGCAGTACTTC. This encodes CASSLAGGSKEQYF.

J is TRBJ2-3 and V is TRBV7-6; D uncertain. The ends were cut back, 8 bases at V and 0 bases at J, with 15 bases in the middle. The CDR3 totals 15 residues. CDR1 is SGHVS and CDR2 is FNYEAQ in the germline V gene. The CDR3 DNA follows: TGTGCCAGCGCCGCTAAAAGCTCTAGCACAGATACGCAGTATTTT. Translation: CASAAKSSSTDTQYF.

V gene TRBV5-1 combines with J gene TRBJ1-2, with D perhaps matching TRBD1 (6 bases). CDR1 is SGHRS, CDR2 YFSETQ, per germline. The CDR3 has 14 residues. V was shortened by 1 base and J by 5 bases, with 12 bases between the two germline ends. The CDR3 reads CASSLNPGDYGYTF. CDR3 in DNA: TGCGCCAGCAGCTTGAACCCAGGGGATTATGGCTACACCTTC.

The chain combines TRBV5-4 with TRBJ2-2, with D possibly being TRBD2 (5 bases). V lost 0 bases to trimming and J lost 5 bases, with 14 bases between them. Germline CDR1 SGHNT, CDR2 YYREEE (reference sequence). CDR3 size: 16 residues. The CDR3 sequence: CASSLAAGRRTGELFF. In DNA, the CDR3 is TGTGCCAGCAGCTTGGCCGCGGGTAGGAGAACCGGGGAGCTGTTTTTT.

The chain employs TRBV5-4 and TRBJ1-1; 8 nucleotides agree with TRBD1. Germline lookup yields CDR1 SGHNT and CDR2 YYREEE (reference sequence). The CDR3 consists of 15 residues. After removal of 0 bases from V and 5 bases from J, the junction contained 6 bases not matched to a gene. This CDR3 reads CASSLEYRGWTEAFF. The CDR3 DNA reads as TGTGCCAGCAGCTTGGAGTACAGGGGGTGGACTGAAGCTTTCTTT. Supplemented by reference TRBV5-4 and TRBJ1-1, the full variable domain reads ETGVTQSPTHLIKTRGQQVTLRCSSQSGHNTVSWYQQALGQGPQFIFQYYREEENGRGNFPPRFSGLQFPNYSSELNVNALELDDSALYLCASSLEYRGWTEAFFGQGTRLTVV.

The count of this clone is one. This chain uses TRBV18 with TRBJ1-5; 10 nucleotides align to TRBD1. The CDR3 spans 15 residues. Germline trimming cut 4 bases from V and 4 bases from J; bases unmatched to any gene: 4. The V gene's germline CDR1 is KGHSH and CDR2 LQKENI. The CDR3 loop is CASSRQGAENQPQHF. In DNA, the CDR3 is TGTGCCAGCTCACGACAGGGGGCAGAGAATCAGCCCCAGCATTTT.

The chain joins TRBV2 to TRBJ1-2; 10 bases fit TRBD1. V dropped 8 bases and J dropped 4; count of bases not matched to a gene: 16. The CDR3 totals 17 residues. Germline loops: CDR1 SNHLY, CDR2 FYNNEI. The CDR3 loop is CASHRRWVDRGVYGYTF. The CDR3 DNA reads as TGTGCCAGCCATAGACGGTGGGTGGACAGGGGGGTCTATGGCTACACCTTC.

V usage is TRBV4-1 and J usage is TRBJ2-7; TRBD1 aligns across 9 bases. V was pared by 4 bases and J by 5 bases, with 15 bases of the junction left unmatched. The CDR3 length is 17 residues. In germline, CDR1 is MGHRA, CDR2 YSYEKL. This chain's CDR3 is CASSLQPPGQGLHEQYF. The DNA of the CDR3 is TGCGCCAGCAGCCTACAACCCCCGGGACAGGGTTTGCACGAGCAGTACTTC.

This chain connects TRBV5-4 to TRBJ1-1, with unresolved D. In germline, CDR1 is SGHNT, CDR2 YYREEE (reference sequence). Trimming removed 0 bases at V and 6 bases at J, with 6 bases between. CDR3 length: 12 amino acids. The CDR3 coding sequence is TGTGCCAGCAGCTTGGGTCTCTCTGAAGCTTTCTTT. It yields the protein CASSLGLSEAFF.

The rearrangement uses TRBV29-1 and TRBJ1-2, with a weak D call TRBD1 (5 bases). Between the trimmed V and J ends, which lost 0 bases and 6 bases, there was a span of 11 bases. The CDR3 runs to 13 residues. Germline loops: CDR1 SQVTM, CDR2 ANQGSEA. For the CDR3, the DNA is TGCAGCGTTGAAGATTGGGTAGGGGATGGCTACACCTTC. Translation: CSVEDWVGDGYTF.

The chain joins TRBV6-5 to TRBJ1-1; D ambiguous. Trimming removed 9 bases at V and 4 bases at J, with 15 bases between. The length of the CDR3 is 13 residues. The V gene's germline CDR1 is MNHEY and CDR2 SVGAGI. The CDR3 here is CASVPNLSTEAFF. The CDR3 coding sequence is TGTGCCAGTGTCCCGAATTTGAGCACTGAAGCTTTCTTT.

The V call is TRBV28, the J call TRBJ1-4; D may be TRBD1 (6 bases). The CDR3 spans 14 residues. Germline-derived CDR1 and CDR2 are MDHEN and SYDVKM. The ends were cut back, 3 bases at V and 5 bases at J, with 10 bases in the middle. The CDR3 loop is CASSLSGVNEKLFF. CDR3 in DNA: TGTGCCAGCAGTTTGTCAGGGGTCAATGAAAAACTGTTTTTT.